There are many counts of the clone carrying this T cell receptor (beta chain). Its antigen remains unidentified. This sample stems from a study of T cell repertoires in cytomegalovirus infection. MiXCR, run by TCRdb on the reads, gives a single entry per CDR3 protein. The table lists roughly 100,000 distinct CDR3 sequences, 35% to 50% of them singletons. CDR1 is MNHEY and CDR2 is SVGEGT in the germline V gene. CDR3 length equals 16 residues. After removal of 2 bases from V and 1 base from J, the junction contained 4 bases not matched to a gene. The gene calls are TRBV6-2 or TRBV6-3 and TRBJ2-5; 10 bases line up with TRBD1. This TCR was recovered from a human donor in good health (CMV status not recorded). Some clones in this sample may be carry-over from other donors' samples. Sequencing used CD8+ T cells from cultured PBMCs, obtained from culture after CMV antigen stimulation. CDR3 in amino acids: CASSYERTGGQETQYF. CDR3 sequence (DNA): TGTGCCAGCAGTTACGAACGGACAGGGGGCCAAGAGACCCAGTACTTC.